This TCR beta chain emerged from a study of T cells in narcolepsy. General study results and limits: HCRT-specific and TRIB2-specific autoreactive clonotypes appeared among same-patient CSF and blood CD4+ clonotypes. Autoreactive clonotypes reportedly recurred in blood of same and different patients, not controls. Some memory CD4+ repertoires had no autoreactive clone sequences.

Using immunoSEQ multiplex PCR, the repertoire was profiled, and TCRdb retains in-frame clones only, with some absent. The repertoire holds about 35,000 clones, with roughly 77% as singletons. The CDR3 spans 15 residues. Germline assignment: CDR1 SGHVS and CDR2 FNYEAQ. V was pared by 5 bases and J by 4 bases, with 15 bases between. On this clone: The target antigen is unknown.

The sample consisted of memory (CD45RA-) CD4+ T cells from blood. This clonotype originated in a human donor in good health. The rearrangement joins TRBV7-6 to TRBJ1-5; the D is unclear. For the CDR3, the DNA is TGTGCCAGCAGCCCCTTCGGGCAGGTTAATCAGCCCCAGCATTTT. Translating it yields CASSPFGQVNQPQHF.